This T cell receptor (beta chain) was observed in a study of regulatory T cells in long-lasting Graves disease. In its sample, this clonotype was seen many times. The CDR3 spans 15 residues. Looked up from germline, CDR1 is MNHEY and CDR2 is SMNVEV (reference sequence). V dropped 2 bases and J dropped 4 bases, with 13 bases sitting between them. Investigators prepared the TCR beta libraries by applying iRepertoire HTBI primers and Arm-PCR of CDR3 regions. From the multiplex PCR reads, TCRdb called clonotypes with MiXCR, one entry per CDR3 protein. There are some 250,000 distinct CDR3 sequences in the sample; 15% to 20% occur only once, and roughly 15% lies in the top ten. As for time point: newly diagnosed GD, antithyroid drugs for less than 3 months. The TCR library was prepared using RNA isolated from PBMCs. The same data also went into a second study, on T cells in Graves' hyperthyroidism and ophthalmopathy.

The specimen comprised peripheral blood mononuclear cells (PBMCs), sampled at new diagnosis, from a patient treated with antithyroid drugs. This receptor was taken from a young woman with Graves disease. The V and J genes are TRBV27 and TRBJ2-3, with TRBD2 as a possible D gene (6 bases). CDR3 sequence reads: CASSLGGIESDTQYF. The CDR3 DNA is TGTGCCAGCAGTTTAGGAGGGATAGAATCAGATACGCAGTATTTT.